The clone carrying this T cell receptor beta chain was observed a handful of times. The antigen remains unidentified. The data originate from a study of T cells in Graves' hyperthyroidism and ophthalmopathy. Study-wide context: Any treatment followed the collection of peripheral blood at initial diagnosis. Findings of the study overall: Stable hyperthyroidism was told apart from ophthalmopathy by a model built on 13 V-J features. Blood also carried most thyroid clonotypes expanded above 0.001.

Amplification of TCR beta CDR3 regions used RNA as the template. HTBI primers were employed in a first-round RT-PCR of the TCR CDR3. TCRdb itself ran the multiplex PCR reads through MiXCR, one entry per CDR3 protein. The data contain about 770,000 distinct CDR3 sequences, over 15% of them singletons. The CDR3 totals 15 residues. The V and J ends lost 6 bases and 10 bases, in that order; junction bases with no gene match: 12. CDR1 and CDR2 (germline): MNHNS, SASEGT. The sample taken for sequencing was blood. The V gene is TRBV6-1, the J gene TRBJ1-4; TRBD1 matches 9 bases. The TCR originated in a woman in her 50s with Graves' hyperthyroidism that later progressed to Graves' ophthalmopathy. In DNA, the CDR3 is TGTGCCAGCAGGGGGAGGGACAGGGAGTTGCGAAAACTGTTTTTT. This sequence encodes CASRGRDRELRKLFF.